This record concerns one T cell receptor (beta chain) sequence. The sample originates from a study of blood T cell repertoires in COVID-19. Study information: There were acute and convalescent COVID-19 samples, and they came from the United States, Italy and Spain. The analysed material was cDNA or gDNA that came from T cells, B-cell-depleted T cells, or PBMCs.

The CDR3 has 15 residues. Germline CDR1 SGHTA, CDR2 FQGNSA. J lost 0 bases, V lost 5 bases, and 6 bases had no gene match. Per the original methods: Amplified reference gene primers provided the basis for estimating nucleated cell counts. The repertoire was sequenced with immunoSEQ multiplex PCR; TCRdb's copy has only in-frame clones and lacks some. Clonal size and the V and J genes are those of that table, whereas D and trimming came from the DNA. Counted here are tens of thousands of clones, about two thirds occurring once; the ten biggest clones make up around 23%. The chain couples TRBV7-2 to TRBJ1-2; 7 bases line up with TRBD1. The sample taken for sequencing was peripheral blood. This sequence originates from a woman between 55 and 75 years old in a cohort sampled during active or convalescent COVID-19. CDR3 nucleotide sequence: TGTGCCAGCAGCGTATACAGGGGAGCTAACTATGGCTACACCTTC. Its translation: CASSVYRGANYGYTF.